This record looks at one T cell receptor (beta chain) sequence and its context. Antigen specificity is unknown. The data belong to a study of T cells after yellow fever vaccination. The overall study: SMART-Seq v4 Ultra Low Input handled preparation of low-cell-number fractions.

General study results and limits: Most primary-vaccination clones recurred post-booster (nearly 98% CD4, over 70% CD8). Clonotype sharing between CD4 and CD8 compartments was small.

CDR1 and CDR2 (germline): KGHDR, SFDVKD. V was clipped by 3 bases and J by 3 bases; unmatched bases: 6. CDR3 length: 15 amino acids. One entry per CDR3 protein, called by TCRdb with MiXCR from the 5' RACE reads. This table holds 400,000 to 650,000 distinct CDR3 sequences, 21% found once. This TCR came from a man between 18 and 35 years old who received the YFV17D yellow fever vaccine. The input for sequencing was PBMCs, taken 21 days after the first yellow fever vaccination. The rearrangement uses TRBV24-1 and TRBJ2-5; 7 nucleotides line up with TRBD1. The CDR3 DNA follows: TGTGCCACCAGTGATGCCCGGGACAGAAAAGAGACCCAGTACTTC. Translation gives CATSDARDRKETQYF.